In this sample, the clone carrying this TCR beta chain turned up many times. The data stem from a study of CD8 T cells in ankylosing spondylitis. Germline V gene data show CDR1 as SEHNR and CDR2 as FQNEAQ (reference sequence). V gave up 2 bases and J gave up 8 bases, with 9 bases separating them. CDR3 size: 12 residues. MiXCR was run by TCRdb on the 5' RACE reads, yielding one entry per CDR3 protein. The table records about 240,000 distinct CDR3 sequences, 8.6% of them present only once. Specimen: blood, either unsorted or a sorted T cell fraction (not recorded which). This sequence joins TRBV7-9 and TRBJ2-5; no clear D. The TCR was taken from a male donor with ankylosing spondylitis or in good health (not recorded which). This CDR3 reads CASSLSTGTQYF. The CDR3 nucleotides read TGTGCCAGCAGCTTATCCACCGGTACCCAGTACTTC.